This T cell receptor beta chain derives from a study of T cell responses to AZD1222 COVID-19 vaccine (dated by TCRdb to the early 2020s). Notes on the research overall: TCR sequencing covered over 230 trial participants: 200 to 210 given two doses of AZD1222 and around 25 given two doses of MenACWY control vaccine. Trial participants were enrolled into age subgroups of 18-55, 56-69 and 70-plus years, which contained approximately 150, 28 and 58 TCR-sequenced participants, respectively. Broad study findings and their caveats: Conclusions about previously exposed vaccinees are limited, since just 5 or 6 AZD1222 recipients were seropositive for SARS-CoV-2 at baseline. Vaccine-associated CD4 TCRs spanned the whole spike protein, with dominant responses in regions 160-218 and 743-854. A significant rise in spike-specific TCR breadth and depth was observed after two AZD1222 doses relative to day 0 and relative to MenACWY recipients. In the small 56-69-year group, the increase in depth fell short of significance, most likely because of low power. No day 14 peak-response samples were available, so repertoires were characterized only after the peak T cell response. Participants were mostly white British, with more females than males. The authors suggested clonal diversity may have been underestimated. Nearly half of unique spike-specific TCRs reportedly recognized epitopes outside regions mutated in the B.1.351 and B.1.1.7 variants.

The time point tag for this specimen amounts to: about 28 days (+/-7) after the second vaccine dose. Because spike-specific TCR depth and breadth did not differ between the two schedules, AZD1222 recipients who got a second dose at roughly 4 weeks were pooled with those who got a second dose at roughly 12 weeks. Vaccinee samples came from UK trials COV001 and COV002, including a single-blind randomized controlled phase 2/3 trial of AZD1222 (ChAdOx1 nCoV-19) in healthy adults. Trial participant PBMC samples were collected at day 0 and day 28 after the second dose for TCRbeta chain sequencing. The cysteine opens and the phenylalanine closes a CDR3 of 16 amino acids. Only the CDR3 region is kept as DNA, spanning 48 bases read in frame from base 1. In the germline V gene, CDR1 corresponds to LGHNA and CDR2 to YSLEER. The junction shows trimming of 1 base on V and 2 bases on J, plus 14 bases between the germline ends.

Remarks on this clone: The specificity of this receptor is unknown. The sample holds no much larger clone one base away, and base qualities are not on file.

The CDR3 regions of human TCRbeta chains were subjected to immunosequencing. On the authors' methods: TCRs in the repertoires were matched against a reference library of SARS-CoV-2-specific TCRs that had been generated with the MIRA antigen-specificity platform. Breadth was defined as the fraction of unique TCRs that were SARS-CoV-2-associated, and depth was defined as the fraction of total T cells that were SARS-CoV-2-associated. Each spike-specific TCR was assigned to its reactive spike region and to a CD4 or CD8 class using the MIRA data. Log10-transformed breadth and depth values were compared by one-way ANOVA with Sidak's multiple comparisons tests. The table was pulled from immuneACCESS by TCRdb, which kept in-frame rearrangements only. Such tables lose some clones; where checked, under half of the loss comes from unresolved V genes, and the rest has no known cause. For V, J and clone size, that table is used; D and trimming come from the DNA. Present in this sample are 150,000 to 200,000 clones, about 90% of which were seen just once. Of the sample, approximately 6.3% falls within the top ten clones.

The receptor's source is an adult who received the AZD1222 COVID-19 vaccine. The sample consisted of peripheral blood, taken 28 days after the second AZD1222 dose. The rearranged chain carries TRBV4-3 and TRBJ1-2; confidence is insufficient to name the D gene. The CDR3: CASSQVLGERNYGYTF. Here is the DNA: TGCGCCAGCAGCCAAGTTCTCGGGGAACGAAACTATGGCTACACCTTC.